This entry features one TCR beta chain sequence. TCRdb keeps only in-frame clones here, not all; method: immunoSEQ multiplex PCR. The table lists thousands of clones, nearly 55% of them singletons. The data stem from a study of neoadjuvant anti-PD-1 for oral cavity cancer. Trimming removed 6 bases from V and 12 bases from J, with 14 bases in between. This CDR3 region has 11 residues. Germline values: CDR1 MRHNA, CDR2 SNTAGT. The genes are TRBV6-4 and TRBJ1-1; the D gene is possibly TRBD1 (5 bases). The TCR originated in a person between 40 and 85 years old with oral cavity squamous cell carcinoma. This specimen was tumor tissue, taken before nivolumab (anti-PD-1) treatment. The CDR3 region has the DNA TGTGCCAGCAGCCAAAGGGGTGAGACTTTCTTT. Translating it yields CASSQRGETFF.